A selection of T cell receptor beta chains follows, all from one sample in a study of blood T cell repertoires in COVID-19. The protocol was immunoSEQ multiplex PCR, while the TCRdb copy is restricted to in-frame clones and leaves out a portion. The table records 260,000 or so clones, about 91% of them present only once. The sequenced sample consisted of PBMCs or T cells enriched from blood (not recorded which). These receptors were obtained from a woman aged 30 to 39 with acute COVID-19. The CDR3 runs from the conserved cysteine through the conserved F or W. The order of the fields is clone size, D gene, V gene, J gene, CDR3 DNA, CDR3 protein. A D gene is named only where the DNA matches it firmly. Clone size is stated in some rows and not others, as once, few, many or a class when expanded.

>NA|NA|TRBV11-2|TRBJ1-1
TGTGCCAGCAGCTTGAGCGGACAGTTGAACACTGAAGCTTTCTTT
CASSLSGQLNTEAFF
>once|NA|TRBV2|TRBJ1-1
TGTGCCAGCATGAGGGGCGCAGGGGCTGAAGCTTTCTTT
CASMRGAGAEAFF
>NA|NA|TRBV23-1|TRBJ1-1
TGCGCCAGCAGTCAATTTCCCCTACTGACAGCGAACACTGAAGCTTTCTTT
CASSQFPLLTANTEAFF
>NA|TRBD1|TRBV7-2|TRBJ1-2
TGTGCCAGCAGCACCGGACAGGGGAGAGCTAACTATGGCTACACCTTC
CASSTGQGRANYGYTF
>NA|NA|TRBV19|TRBJ2-3
TGTGCCAGTACTCGGCGGACTAGCACAGATACGCAGTATTTT
CASTRRTSTDTQYF
>once|NA|TRBV12-3/TRBV12-4|TRBJ2-7
TGTGCCAGCAGTCTCAGGGATAGGCAGTACTTC
CASSLRDRQYF
>NA|NA|TRBV18|TRBJ2-3
TGTGCCAGCTCACCAAGTTCTGGCCCTGGGCAGTATTTT
CASSPSSGPGQYF
>NA|NA|TRBV5-1|TRBJ2-7
TGCGCCAGCAGCTTAGACAGTGCAAGCTCCTACGAGCAGTACTTC
CASSLDSASSYEQYF
>NA|TRBD2|TRBV2|TRBJ2-5
TGTGCCAGCAGATGGGGGGGACTTCAAGAGACCCAGTACTTC
CASRWGGLQETQYF
>NA|NA|TRBV7-2|TRBJ1-4
TGTGCCAGCAGCTTAGAGGGGGGGCTCTTGATAGGAACTAATGAAAAACTGTTTTTT
CASSLEGGLLIGTNEKLFF
>once|TRBD2|TRBV19|TRBJ2-3
TGTGCCAGTAGTCCCCTAGCGGGGGGGCCAACAGATACGCAGTATTTT
CASSPLAGGPTDTQYF
>NA|NA|TRBV6-5|TRBJ1-1
TGTGCCAGCAGCGACGACTGGGTCGGTGAAGCTTTCTTT
CASSDDWVGEAFF
>NA|TRBD2|TRBV11-3|TRBJ2-1
TGTGCCAGCAGCCCCAAAGGACTAGCGGGGAAAAGTGAGCAGTTCTTC
CASSPKGLAGKSEQFF
>NA|TRBD1|TRBV6-5|TRBJ1-4
TGTGCCAGCAGTTACTCCCCGGGACAGGGGATTGAAAAACTGTTTTTT
CASSYSPGQGIEKLFF
>few|NA|TRBV19|TRBJ1-5
TGTGCCAGTAGTAAAAAGGGGGGGAGGATGGGCAATCAGCCCCAGCATTTT
CASSKKGGRMGNQPQHF
>NA|NA|TRBV19|TRBJ1-5
TGTGCCAGTAGTATTCAAGCGGACTACAATCAGCCCCAGCATTTT
CASSIQADYNQPQHF
>NA|TRBD2|TRBV11-3|TRBJ2-1
TGTGCCAGCAGCTTACGAGGGACTAGCGGGGGGGCAAGGTTCTTC
CASSLRGTSGGARFF
>NA|TRBD1|TRBV30|TRBJ2-5
TGTGCCTTACACAGGGGGCTCGAGACCCAGTACTTC
CALHRGLETQYF
>NA|NA|TRBV5-6|TRBJ2-5
TGTGCCAGCAGCTCATGGACAGATCTCCAAGAGACCCAGTACTTC
CASSSWTDLQETQYF
>NA|TRBD1|TRBV5-1|TRBJ1-1
TGCGCCAGCGGGCAGGGGGCTGGGATGAACACTGAAGCTTTCTTT
CASGQGAGMNTEAFF
>NA|TRBD1|TRBV11-2|TRBJ1-1
TGTGCCAGCAGCCCCGGACAGGGAATGTACACTGAAGCTTTCTTT
CASSPGQGMYTEAFF
>NA|NA|TRBV3-1/TRBV3-2|TRBJ1-4
TGTGCCAGCAGCCCCCGGGGGGGGAGGTTCGAAAAACTGTTTTTT
CASSPRGGRFEKLFF
>NA|TRBD2|TRBV29-1|TRBJ2-7
TGCAGCGTTGAAGATCGACTAGCGGGGGCCTCCTACGAGCAGTACTTC
CSVEDRLAGASYEQYF
>NA|TRBD2|TRBV19|TRBJ2-2
TGTGCCAGTAGTAAACTAGCGGGGGGGCTTTCCGGGGAGCTGTTTTTT
CASSKLAGGLSGELFF
>NA|TRBD1|TRBV7-8|TRBJ1-2
TGTGCCAGCAGCTCAGGGACAGGATGGAGGAATGGCTACACCTTC
CASSSGTGWRNGYTF
>NA|NA|TRBV27|TRBJ1-1
TGTGCCAGCAGTTTCGGACTGTCGAACACTGAAGCTTTCTTT
CASSFGLSNTEAFF
>NA|NA|TRBV19|TRBJ2-1
TGTGCCAGTAGTATATCACCGAGCTCCTACAATGAGCAGTTCTTC
CASSISPSSYNEQFF
>NA|NA|TRBV7-9|TRBJ1-5
TGTGCCAGCAGCCCACAGGGAGGGGAGCAGCCCCAGCATTTT
CASSPQGGEQPQHF
>NA|NA|TRBV7-2|TRBJ2-4
TGTGCCAGCAGCTTAGAGGGCGGGCCCCCGGGCATTCAGTACTTC
CASSLEGGPPGIQYF
>NA|NA|TRBV19|TRBJ1-5
TGTGCCAGTAGTATAGAAGGGACATTGCTGACGCCCCAGCATTTT
CASSIEGTLLTPQHF
>NA|NA|TRBV4-1|TRBJ1-4
TGCGCCAGCAGCCATGACAGAACAACTAATGAAAAACTGTTTTTT
CASSHDRTTNEKLFF
>NA|NA|TRBV7-2|TRBJ1-5
TGTGCCAGCAACGAGAAGGCTGACGGGGATCAGCCCCAGCATTTT
CASNEKADGDQPQHF
>few|NA|TRBV5-1|TRBJ1-2
TGCGCCAGCAGACCAGGGTTTCTCGGCTATGGCTACACCTTC
CASRPGFLGYGYTF
>NA|TRBD1|TRBV7-2|TRBJ1-2
TGTGCCAGCAGCTTAGTATACGGGACAGAATATGGCTACACCTTC
CASSLVYGTEYGYTF
>NA|TRBD1|TRBV5-4|TRBJ1-1
TGTGCCAGCAGCTTACAGGGGGGGACTGAAGCTTTCTTT
CASSLQGGTEAFF
>few|TRBD1|TRBV5-1|TRBJ1-1
TGCGCCAGCAGCCGGACAGGCTTGAACACTGAAGCTTTCTTT
CASSRTGLNTEAFF
>NA|NA|TRBV19|TRBJ1-5
TGTGCCAGTAGCCCGGGACTGGGTCAGCCCCAGCATTTT
CASSPGLGQPQHF
>NA|TRBD2|TRBV3-1/TRBV3-2|TRBJ2-1
TGTGCCAGCAGCCAAGTGTTAGGCAGGGGAACAGCGGGGGGAATGGAAAATGAGCAGTTCTTC
CASSQVLGRGTAGGMENEQFF
>NA|TRBD1|TRBV4-1|TRBJ2-3
TGCGCCAGCAGCCAAGTGGGGGACAGCAACACAGATACGCAGTATTTT
CASSQVGDSNTDTQYF
>NA|NA|TRBV6-2/TRBV6-3|TRBJ1-2
TGTGCCAGCAGTTACGACGCGGGCCATGGCTACACCTTC
CASSYDAGHGYTF
>NA|NA|TRBV6-2/TRBV6-3|TRBJ1-2
TGTGCCAGCAGTTATCGGTTCATGGTCTATGGCTACACCTTC
CASSYRFMVYGYTF
>NA|NA|TRBV27|TRBJ2-3
TGTGCCAGCAGTCCAACCGGGACTTCCACAGATACGCAGTATTTT
CASSPTGTSTDTQYF
>NA|NA|TRBV14|TRBJ2-5
TGTGCCAGCAGCCAGCTAGTAGCGGCAACAAGGGAGACCCAGTACTTC
CASSQLVAATRETQYF
>NA|TRBD2|TRBV7-8|TRBJ2-1
TGTGCCAGCAGCAGAGGACTAGTTACGTACAATGAGCAGTTCTTC
CASSRGLVTYNEQFF
>NA|NA|TRBV7-9|TRBJ1-2
TGTGCCAGCAGCTCAGGGGACTATGGCTACACCTTC
CASSSGDYGYTF
>NA|NA|TRBV5-5|TRBJ1-4
TGTGCCAGCAGCCATACAGGGATTAATGAAAAACTGTTTTTT
CASSHTGINEKLFF
>NA|NA|TRBV9|TRBJ1-4
TGTGCCAGCAGCGTAAACCCCACCAAGCCAACAACTAATGAAAAACTGTTTTTT
CASSVNPTKPTTNEKLFF
>NA|TRBD1|TRBV2|TRBJ1-5
TGTGCCAGCAGTGAAAGGGGGCCGAATCAGCCCCAGCATTTT
CASSERGPNQPQHF
>NA|TRBD2|TRBV6-6|TRBJ2-7
TGTGCCAGCAACATAATGGGACTAGCGGGGGATTACGAGCAGTACTTC
CASNIMGLAGDYEQYF
>once|TRBD2|TRBV6-5|TRBJ2-3
TGTGCCAGCAGATCTATAGCGGGGAGCACAGATACGCAGTATTTT
CASRSIAGSTDTQYF
>NA|NA|TRBV21-1|TRBJ1-1
TGTGCCAGCACCGGACAGGGGCCAGGCACTGAAGCTTTCTTT
CASTGQGPGTEAFF
>NA|NA|TRBV6-2/TRBV6-3|TRBJ1-3
TGTGCCAGCAGTTACAGCGAAGCCGGGGGAAACACCATATATTTT
CASSYSEAGGNTIYF
>NA|NA|TRBV5-1|TRBJ1-1
TGCGCCAGCAGCTTGCAGGGCACTGAAGCTTTCTTT
CASSLQGTEAFF
>NA|NA|TRBV29-1|TRBJ1-1
TGCAGCGTGCCGTCGGTACGGGCTGAAGCTTTCTTT
CSVPSVRAEAFF